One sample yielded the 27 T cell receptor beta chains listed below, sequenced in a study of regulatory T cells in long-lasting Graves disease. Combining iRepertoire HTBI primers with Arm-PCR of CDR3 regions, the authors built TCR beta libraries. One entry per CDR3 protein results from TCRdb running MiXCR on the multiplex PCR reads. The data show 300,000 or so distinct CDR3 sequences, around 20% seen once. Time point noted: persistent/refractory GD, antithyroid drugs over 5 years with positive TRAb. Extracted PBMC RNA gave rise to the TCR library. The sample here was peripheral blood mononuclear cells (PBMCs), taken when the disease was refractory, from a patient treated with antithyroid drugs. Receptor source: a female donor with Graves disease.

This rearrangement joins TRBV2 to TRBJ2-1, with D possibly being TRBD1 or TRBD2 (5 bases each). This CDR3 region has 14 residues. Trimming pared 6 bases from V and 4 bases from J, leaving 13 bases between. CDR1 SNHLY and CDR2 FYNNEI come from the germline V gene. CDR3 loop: CASRRDAAYNEQFF. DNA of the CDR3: TGTGCCAGCAGGAGGGACGCCGCTTACAATGAGCAGTTCTTC.

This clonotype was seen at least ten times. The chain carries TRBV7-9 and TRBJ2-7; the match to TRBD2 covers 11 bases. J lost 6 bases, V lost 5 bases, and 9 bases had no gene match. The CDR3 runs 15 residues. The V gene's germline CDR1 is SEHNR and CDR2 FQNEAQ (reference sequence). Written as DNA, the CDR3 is TGTGCCAGCAGCCAAAACTTAGCGGGAGGGCTCGAGCAGTACTTC. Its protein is CASSQNLAGGLEQYF.

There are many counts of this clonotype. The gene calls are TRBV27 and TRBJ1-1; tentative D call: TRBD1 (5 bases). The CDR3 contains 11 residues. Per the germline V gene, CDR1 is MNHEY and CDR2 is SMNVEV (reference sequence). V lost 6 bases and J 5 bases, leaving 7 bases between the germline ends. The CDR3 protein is CASRRGTEAFF. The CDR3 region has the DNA TGTGCCAGCAGGAGGGGAACTGAAGCTTTCTTT.

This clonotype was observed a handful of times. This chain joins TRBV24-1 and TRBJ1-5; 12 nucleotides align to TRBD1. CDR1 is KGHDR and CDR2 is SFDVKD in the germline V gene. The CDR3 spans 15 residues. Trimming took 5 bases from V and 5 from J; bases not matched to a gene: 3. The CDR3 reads CATSGGQGAHQPQHF. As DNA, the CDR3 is TGTGCCACCAGTGGGGGACAGGGGGCCCATCAGCCCCAGCATTTT.

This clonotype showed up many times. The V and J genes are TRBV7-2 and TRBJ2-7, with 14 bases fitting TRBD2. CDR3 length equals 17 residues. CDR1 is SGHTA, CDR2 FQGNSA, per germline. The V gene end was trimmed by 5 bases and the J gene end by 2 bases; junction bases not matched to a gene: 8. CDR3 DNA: TGTGCCAGCAGCCTACAGGGACTAGCGGGGGACCCCTACGAGCAGTACTTC. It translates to CASSLQGLAGDPYEQYF.

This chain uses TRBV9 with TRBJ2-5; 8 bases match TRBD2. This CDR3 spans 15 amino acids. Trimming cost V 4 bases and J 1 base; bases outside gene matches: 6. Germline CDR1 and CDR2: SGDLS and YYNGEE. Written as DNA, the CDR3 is TGTGCCAGCAGCTTTGGCGGGGGGTCCCAAGAGACCCAGTACTTC. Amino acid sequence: CASSFGGGSQETQYF.

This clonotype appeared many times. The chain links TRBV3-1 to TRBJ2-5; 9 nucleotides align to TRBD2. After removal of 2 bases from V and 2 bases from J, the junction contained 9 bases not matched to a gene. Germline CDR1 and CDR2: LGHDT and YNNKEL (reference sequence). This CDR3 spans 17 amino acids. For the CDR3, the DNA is TGTGCCAGCAGCCAAAGATTAACTAGCGGGCTTCAAGAGACCCAGTACTTC. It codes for CASSQRLTSGLQETQYF.

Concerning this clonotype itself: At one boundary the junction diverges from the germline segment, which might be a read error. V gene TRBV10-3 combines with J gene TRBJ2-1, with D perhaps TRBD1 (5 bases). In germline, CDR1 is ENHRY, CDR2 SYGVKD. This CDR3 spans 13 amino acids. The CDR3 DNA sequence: TGTGCCGTCAGTGTCCAGGGTTACAATGAGCAGTTCTTC. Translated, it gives CAVSVQGYNEQFF.

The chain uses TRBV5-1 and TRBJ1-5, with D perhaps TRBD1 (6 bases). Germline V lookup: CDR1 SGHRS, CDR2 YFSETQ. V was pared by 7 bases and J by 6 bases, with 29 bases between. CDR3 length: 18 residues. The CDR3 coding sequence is TGCGCCAGCGCCGAGACCCCATTTTCACAGGGTGGGACTCAGCCCCAGCATTTT. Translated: CASAETPFSQGGTQPQHF.

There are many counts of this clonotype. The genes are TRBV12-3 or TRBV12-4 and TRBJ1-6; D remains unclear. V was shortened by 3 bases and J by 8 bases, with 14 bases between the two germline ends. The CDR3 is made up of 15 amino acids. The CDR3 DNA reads TGTGCCAGCAGTTTTGCGGCAGAGAGATATTCACCCCTCCACTTT. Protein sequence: CASSFAAERYSPLHF.

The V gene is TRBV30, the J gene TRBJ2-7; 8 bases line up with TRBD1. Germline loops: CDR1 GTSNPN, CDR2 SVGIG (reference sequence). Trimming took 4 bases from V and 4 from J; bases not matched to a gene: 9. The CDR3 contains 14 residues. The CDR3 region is CAWTKTGEEYEQYF. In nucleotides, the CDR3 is TGTGCCTGGACCAAGACAGGGGAGGAGTACGAGCAGTACTTC.

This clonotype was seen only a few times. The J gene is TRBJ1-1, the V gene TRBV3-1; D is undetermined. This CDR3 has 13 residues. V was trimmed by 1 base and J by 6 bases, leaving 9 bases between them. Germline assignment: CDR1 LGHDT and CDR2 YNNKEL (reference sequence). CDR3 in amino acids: CASSQGGWAEAFF. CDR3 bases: TGTGCCAGCAGCCAAGGGGGTTGGGCTGAAGCTTTCTTT.

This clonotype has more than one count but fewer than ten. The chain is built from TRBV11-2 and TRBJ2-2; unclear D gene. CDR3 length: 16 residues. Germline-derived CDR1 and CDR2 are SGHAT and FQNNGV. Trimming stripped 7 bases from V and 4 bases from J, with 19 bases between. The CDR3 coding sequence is TGTGCCAGCACCCGTGATGGTGCTGGCGCCACCGGGGAGCTGTTTTTT. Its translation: CASTRDGAGATGELFF.

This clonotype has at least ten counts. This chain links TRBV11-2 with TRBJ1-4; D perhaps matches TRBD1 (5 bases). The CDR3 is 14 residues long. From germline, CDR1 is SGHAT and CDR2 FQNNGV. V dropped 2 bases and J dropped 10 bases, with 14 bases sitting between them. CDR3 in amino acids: CASSLSSLQGKLFF. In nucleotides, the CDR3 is TGTGCCAGCAGCTTAAGCAGCCTCCAGGGAAAACTGTTTTTT.

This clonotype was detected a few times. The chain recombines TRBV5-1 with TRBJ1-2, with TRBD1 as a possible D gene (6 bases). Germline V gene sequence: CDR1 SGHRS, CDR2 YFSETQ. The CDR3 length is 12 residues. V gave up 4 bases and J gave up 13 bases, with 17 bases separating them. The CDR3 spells CASSPSGRGGTF. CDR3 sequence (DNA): TGCGCCAGCAGCCCGTCGGGCAGGGGAGGCACCTTC.

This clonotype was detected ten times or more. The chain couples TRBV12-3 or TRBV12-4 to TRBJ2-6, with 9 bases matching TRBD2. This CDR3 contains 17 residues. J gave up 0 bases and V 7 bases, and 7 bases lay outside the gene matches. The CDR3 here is CASILISGSSGANVLTF. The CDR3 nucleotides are TGTGCCAGCATTCTGATTAGCGGGAGCTCTGGGGCCAACGTCCTGACTTTC.

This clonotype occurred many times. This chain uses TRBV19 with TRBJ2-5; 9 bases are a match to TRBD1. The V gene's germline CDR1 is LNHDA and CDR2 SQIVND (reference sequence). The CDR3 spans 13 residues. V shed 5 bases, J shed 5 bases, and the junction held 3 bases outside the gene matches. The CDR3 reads CASSVTGGETQYF. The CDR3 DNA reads TGTGCCAGTAGTGTGACAGGGGGTGAGACCCAGTACTTC.

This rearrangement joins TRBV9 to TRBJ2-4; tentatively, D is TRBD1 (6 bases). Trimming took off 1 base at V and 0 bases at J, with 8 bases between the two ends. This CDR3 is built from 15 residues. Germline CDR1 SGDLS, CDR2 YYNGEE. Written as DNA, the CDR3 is TGTGCCAGCAGCGTATCGACAGGAGCCAAAAACATTCAGTACTTC. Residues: CASSVSTGAKNIQYF.

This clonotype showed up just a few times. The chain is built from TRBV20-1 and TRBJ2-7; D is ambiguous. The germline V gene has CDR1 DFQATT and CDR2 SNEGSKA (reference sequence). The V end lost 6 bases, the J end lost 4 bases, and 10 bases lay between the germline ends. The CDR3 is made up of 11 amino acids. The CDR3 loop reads CSAPDWYEQYF. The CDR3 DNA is TGCAGTGCCCCCGATTGGTACGAGCAGTACTTC.

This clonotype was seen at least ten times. CDR3 DNA: TGTGCCAGCAGTTTCGGAGAAATCGGGACTGAAGCTTTCTTT. It specifies CASSFGEIGTEAFF. This sequence joins TRBV2 and TRBJ1-1; no definite D call. V gave up 5 bases and J gave up 5 bases, with 15 bases separating them. The CDR3 runs 14 residues. In germline, CDR1 is SNHLY, CDR2 FYNNEI.

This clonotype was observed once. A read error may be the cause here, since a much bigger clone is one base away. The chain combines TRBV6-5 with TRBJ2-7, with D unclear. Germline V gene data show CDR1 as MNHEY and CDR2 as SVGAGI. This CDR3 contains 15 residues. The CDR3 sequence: CACSYASRFPYEQYF. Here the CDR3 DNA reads TGTGCCTGCAGTTACGCATCCAGGTTCCCCTACGAGCAGTACTTC.

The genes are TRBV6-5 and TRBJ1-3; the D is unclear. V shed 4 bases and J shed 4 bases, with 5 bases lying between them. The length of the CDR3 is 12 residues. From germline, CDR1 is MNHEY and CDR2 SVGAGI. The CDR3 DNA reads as TGTGCCAGCAGTTTGCAAGGAAACACCATATATTTT. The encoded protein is CASSLQGNTIYF.

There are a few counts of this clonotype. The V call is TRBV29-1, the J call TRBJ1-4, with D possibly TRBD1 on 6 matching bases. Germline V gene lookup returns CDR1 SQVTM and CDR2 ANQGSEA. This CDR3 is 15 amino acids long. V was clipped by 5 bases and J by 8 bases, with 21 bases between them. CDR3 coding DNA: TGCAGCGTTTCAGACCCGACCCAAGGGGGAGAAAAACTGTTTTTT. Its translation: CSVSDPTQGGEKLFF.

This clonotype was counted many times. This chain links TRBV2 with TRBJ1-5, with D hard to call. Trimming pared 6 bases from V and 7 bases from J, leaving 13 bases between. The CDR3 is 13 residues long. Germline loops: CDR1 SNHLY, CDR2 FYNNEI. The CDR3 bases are TGTGCCAGCAGCCCTATCTGGGGACAGCCCCAGCATTTT. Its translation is CASSPIWGQPQHF.

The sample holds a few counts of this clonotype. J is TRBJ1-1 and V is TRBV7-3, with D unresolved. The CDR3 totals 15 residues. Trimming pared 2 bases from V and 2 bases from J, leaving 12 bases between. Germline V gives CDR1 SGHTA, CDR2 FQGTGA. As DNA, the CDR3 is TGTGCCAGCAGCTTACTCAGGCCGATTAACACTGAAGCTTTCTTT. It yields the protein CASSLLRPINTEAFF.

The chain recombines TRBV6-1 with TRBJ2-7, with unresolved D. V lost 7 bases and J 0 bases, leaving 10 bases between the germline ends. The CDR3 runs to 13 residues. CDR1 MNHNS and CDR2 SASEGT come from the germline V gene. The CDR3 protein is CASNNPGSYEQYF. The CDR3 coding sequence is TGTGCCAGCAACAACCCGGGCTCCTACGAGCAGTACTTC.

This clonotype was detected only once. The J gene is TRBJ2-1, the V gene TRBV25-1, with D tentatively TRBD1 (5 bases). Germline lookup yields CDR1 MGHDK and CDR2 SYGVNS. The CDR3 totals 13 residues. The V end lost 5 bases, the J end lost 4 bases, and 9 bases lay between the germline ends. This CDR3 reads CASSMTDYNEQFF. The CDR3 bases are TGTGCCAGCAGTATGACAGATTACAATGAGCAGTTCTTC.